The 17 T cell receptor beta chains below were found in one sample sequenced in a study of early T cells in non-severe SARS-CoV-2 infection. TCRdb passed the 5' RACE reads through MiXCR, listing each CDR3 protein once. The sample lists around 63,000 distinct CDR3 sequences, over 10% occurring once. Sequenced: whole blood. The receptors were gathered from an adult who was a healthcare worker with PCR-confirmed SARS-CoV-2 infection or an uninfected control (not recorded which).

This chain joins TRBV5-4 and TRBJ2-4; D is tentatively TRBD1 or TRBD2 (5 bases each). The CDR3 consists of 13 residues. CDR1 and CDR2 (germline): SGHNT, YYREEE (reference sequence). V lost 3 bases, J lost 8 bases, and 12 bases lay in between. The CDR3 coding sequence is TGTGCCAGCAGCTACCGGGGCAGCTACATTCAGTACTTC. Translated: CASSYRGSYIQYF. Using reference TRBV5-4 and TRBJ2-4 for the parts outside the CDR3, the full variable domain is ETGVTQSPTHLIKTRGQQVTLRCSSQSGHNTVSWYQQALGQGPQFIFQYYREEENGRGNFPPRFSGLQFPNYSSELNVNALELDDSALYLCASSYRGSYIQYFGAGTRLSVL.

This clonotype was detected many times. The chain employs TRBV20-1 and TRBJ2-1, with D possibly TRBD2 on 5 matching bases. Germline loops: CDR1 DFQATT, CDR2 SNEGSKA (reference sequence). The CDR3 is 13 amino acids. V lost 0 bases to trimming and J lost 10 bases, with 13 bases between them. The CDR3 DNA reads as TGCAGTGCTAGAGATAGACTACTTGAGGAGCAGTTCTTC. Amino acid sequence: CSARDRLLEEQFF.

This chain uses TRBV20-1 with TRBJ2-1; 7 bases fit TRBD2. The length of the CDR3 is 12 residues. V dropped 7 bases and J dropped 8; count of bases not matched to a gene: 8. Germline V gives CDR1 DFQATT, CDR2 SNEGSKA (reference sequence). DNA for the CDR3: TGCAGTGTGGAATTAGCGGGCGATGAGCAGTTCTTC. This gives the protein CSVELAGDEQFF.

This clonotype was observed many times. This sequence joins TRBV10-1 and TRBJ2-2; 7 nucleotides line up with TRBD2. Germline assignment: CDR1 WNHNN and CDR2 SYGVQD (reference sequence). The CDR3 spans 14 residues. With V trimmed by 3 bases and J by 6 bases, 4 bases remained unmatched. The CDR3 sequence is CASSDSLAAGELFF. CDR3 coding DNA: TGCGCCAGCAGTGACAGCCTAGCGGCCGGGGAGCTGTTTTTT.

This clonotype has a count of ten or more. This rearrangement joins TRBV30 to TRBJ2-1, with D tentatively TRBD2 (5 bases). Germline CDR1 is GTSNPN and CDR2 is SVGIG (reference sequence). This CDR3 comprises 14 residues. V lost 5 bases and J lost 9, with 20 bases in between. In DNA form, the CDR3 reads TGTGCCTGGGGTAGGGAGCGCCTCTGGAGTGAGCAGTTCTTC. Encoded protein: CAWGRERLWSEQFF.

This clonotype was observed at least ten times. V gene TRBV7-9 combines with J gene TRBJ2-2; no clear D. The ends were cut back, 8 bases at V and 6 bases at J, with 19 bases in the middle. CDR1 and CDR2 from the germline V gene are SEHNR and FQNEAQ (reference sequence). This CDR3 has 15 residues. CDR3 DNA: TGTGCCAGCGGGTTAGGGCTTTCGACGGCCGGGGAGCTGTTTTTT. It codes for CASGLGLSTAGELFF. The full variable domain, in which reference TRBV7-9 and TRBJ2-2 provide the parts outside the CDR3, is DTGVSQNPRHKITKRGQNVTFRCDPISEHNRLYWYRQTLGQGPEFLTYFQNEAQLEKSRLLSDRFSAERPKGSFSTLEIQRTEQGDSAMYLCASGLGLSTAGELFFGEGSRLTVL.

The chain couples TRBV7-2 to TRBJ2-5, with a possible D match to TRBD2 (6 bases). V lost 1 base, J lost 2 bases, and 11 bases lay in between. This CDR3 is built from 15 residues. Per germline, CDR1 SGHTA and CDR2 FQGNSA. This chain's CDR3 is CASSLGLAGQETQYF. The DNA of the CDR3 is TGTGCCAGCAGCTTAGGATTGGCGGGGCAAGAGACCCAGTACTTC.

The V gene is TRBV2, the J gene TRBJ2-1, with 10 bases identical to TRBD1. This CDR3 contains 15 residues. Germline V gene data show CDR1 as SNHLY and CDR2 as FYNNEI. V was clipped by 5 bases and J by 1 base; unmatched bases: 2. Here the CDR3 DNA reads TGTGCCAGCAGTAGACAGGGGGCTTCCTACAATGAGCAGTTCTTC. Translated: CASSRQGASYNEQFF.

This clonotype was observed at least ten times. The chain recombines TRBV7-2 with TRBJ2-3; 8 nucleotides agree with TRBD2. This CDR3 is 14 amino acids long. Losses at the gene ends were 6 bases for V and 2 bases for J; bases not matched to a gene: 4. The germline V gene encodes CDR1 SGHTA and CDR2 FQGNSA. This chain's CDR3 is CASRAGAPTDTQYF. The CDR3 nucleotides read TGTGCCAGCAGAGCGGGGGCCCCCACAGATACGCAGTATTTT.

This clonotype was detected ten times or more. The CDR3 loop is CSVSGGRSTDTQYF. CDR3 nucleotides: TGCAGCGTTTCAGGGGGGAGGTCCACAGATACGCAGTATTTT. The V gene is TRBV29-1, the J gene TRBJ2-3, with D possibly being TRBD1 (7 bases). V was clipped by 5 bases and J by 2 bases, with 14 bases between them. The CDR3 is 14 amino acids. Germline lookup yields CDR1 SQVTM and CDR2 ANQGSEA.

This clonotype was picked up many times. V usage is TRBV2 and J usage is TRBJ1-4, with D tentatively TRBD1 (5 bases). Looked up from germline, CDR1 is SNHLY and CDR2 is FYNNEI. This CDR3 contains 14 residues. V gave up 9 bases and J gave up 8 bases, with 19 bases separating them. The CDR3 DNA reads TGTGCCAGTACCAATGGGGCAGAGGGCGAAAAACTGTTTTTT. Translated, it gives CASTNGAEGEKLFF.

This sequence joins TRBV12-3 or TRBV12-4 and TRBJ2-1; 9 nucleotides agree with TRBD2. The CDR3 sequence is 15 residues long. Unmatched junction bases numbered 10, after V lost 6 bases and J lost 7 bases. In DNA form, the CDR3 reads TGTGCCAGCAGCAATAGCGGGGGCCCCGGAAATGAGCAGTTCTTC. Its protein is CASSNSGGPGNEQFF.

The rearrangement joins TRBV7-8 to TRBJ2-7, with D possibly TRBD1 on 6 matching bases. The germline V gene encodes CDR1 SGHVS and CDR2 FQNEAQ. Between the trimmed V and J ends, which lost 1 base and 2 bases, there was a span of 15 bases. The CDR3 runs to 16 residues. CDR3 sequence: CASSLGGLESTYEQYF. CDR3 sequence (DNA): TGTGCCAGCAGCTTAGGGGGGCTAGAGTCGACCTACGAGCAGTACTTC.

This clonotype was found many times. The CDR3 DNA reads as TGTGCCAGCTCACCAATTGTGGGCGAGACTGAAGCTTTCTTT. Its protein product is CASSPIVGETEAFF. J is TRBJ1-1 and V is TRBV18; D gene ambiguous. V lost 2 bases, J lost 5 bases, and 12 bases lay in between. Germline V gene lookup returns CDR1 KGHSH and CDR2 LQKENI. The CDR3 consists of 14 residues.

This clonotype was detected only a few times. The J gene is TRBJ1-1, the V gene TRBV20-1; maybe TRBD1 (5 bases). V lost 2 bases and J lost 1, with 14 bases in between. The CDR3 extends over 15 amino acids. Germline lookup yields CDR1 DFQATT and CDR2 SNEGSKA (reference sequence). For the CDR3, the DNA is TGCAGTGCTAGAAATCCTAGTACAGGGAACACTGAAGCTTTCTTT. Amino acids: CSARNPSTGNTEAFF.

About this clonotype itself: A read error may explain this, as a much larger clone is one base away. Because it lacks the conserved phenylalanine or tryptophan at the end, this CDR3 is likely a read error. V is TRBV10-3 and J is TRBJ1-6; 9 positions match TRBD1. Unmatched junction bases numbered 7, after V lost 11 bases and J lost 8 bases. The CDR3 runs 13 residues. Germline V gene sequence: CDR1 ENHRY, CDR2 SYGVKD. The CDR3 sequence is CALRQGVDSPLHV. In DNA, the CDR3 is TGTGCCCTTCGACAGGGGGTTGATTCACCCCTCCACGTT.

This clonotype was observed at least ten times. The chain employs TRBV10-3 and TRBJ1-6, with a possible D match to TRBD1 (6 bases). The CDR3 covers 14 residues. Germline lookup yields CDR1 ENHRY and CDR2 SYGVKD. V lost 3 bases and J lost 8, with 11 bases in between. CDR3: CAISDRDTYSPLHF. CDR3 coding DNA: TGTGCCATCAGTGATCGGGACACCTATTCACCCCTCCACTTT.